The 14 T cell receptor beta chains presented below share a single source sample, sequenced in a study of cytomegalovirus exposure and HLA in healthy donors. The PCR made use of 60 Vbeta and 13 Jbeta primers. Clones were read by immunoSEQ multiplex PCR, and TCRdb kept only the in-frame ones, dropping some. The sample lists hundreds of thousands of clones; 76% were seen once. The sample taken for sequencing was PBMCs. These receptor sequences come from a man between 18 and 35 years old in good health and CMV-seronegative.

This clone was seen a single time. This chain links TRBV5-6 with TRBJ1-1, with 8 bases lining up with TRBD1. Per germline, CDR1 SGHDT and CDR2 YYEEEE. The V and J ends lost 4 bases and 1 base, in that order; junction bases with no gene match: 12. This CDR3 comprises 17 residues. The CDR3 DNA follows: TGTGCCAGCAGCCCCACCATAGACAGGGGTTGGAACACTGAAGCTTTCTTT. It specifies CASSPTIDRGWNTEAFF.

The chain couples TRBV6-4 to TRBJ2-7; 10 nucleotides agree with TRBD1. The CDR3 length is 15 residues. J was trimmed by 4 bases and V by 5 bases; bases with no gene match: 8. Per germline, CDR1 MRHNA and CDR2 SNTAGT. In DNA, the CDR3 is TGTGCCAGCAGTACTACCGGGACAGGGGTGTACGAGCAGTACTTC. It codes for CASSTTGTGVYEQYF.

The genes are TRBV19 and TRBJ2-3, with D possibly matching TRBD1 (6 bases). V was clipped by 6 bases and J by 6 bases, with 16 bases between them. From germline, CDR1 is LNHDA and CDR2 SQIVND (reference sequence). This CDR3 is built from 14 residues. The CDR3 DNA sequence: TGTGCCAGTAGCGGTCAGGGGCGGCCCGATACGCAGTATTTT. Amino acids: CASSGQGRPDTQYF.

This clone was seen just once. The rearrangement joins TRBV9 to TRBJ1-3; 8 bases line up with TRBD1. The CDR3 is made up of 14 amino acids. Looked up from germline, CDR1 is SGDLS and CDR2 is YYNGEE. V lost 4 bases and J lost 2; bases outside the gene matches: 2. The DNA for the CDR3 is TGTGCCAGCAGCCCGGACAGGGCTGGAAACACCATATATTTT. Translation gives CASSPDRAGNTIYF.

The genes are TRBV9 and TRBJ2-6, with TRBD1 identical over 8 bases. Losses at the gene ends were 4 bases for V and 0 bases for J; bases not matched to a gene: 6. CDR3 length: 17 residues. From germline, CDR1 is SGDLS and CDR2 YYNGEE. The CDR3 region has the DNA TGTGCCAGCAGCCCACGGACAGGGTCCTCTGGGGCCAACGTCCTGACTTTC. Protein sequence: CASSPRTGSSGANVLTF.

The chain joins TRBV6-5 to TRBJ1-2; a weak D match, TRBD1 (5 bases). CDR3 length: 14 residues. Germline V CDR1 and CDR2: MNHEY, SVGAGI. Trimming removed 7 bases from V and 7 bases from J, with 19 bases in between. The CDR3 nucleotides read TGTGCCAGCATTCGCACGGCTAGGGGAGGTGGCTACACCTTC. The encoded protein is CASIRTARGGGYTF.

The rearrangement uses TRBV10-1 and TRBJ2-6; no clear D. The V gene's germline CDR1 is WNHNN and CDR2 SYGVQD (reference sequence). This CDR3 contains 12 residues. V shed 4 bases and J shed 4 bases, with 2 bases lying between them. CDR3 amino acids: CASSAGANVLTF. In DNA form, the CDR3 reads TGCGCCAGCAGTGCAGGGGCCAACGTCCTGACTTTC.

The chain recombines TRBV7-9 with TRBJ2-1; 8 bases are shared with TRBD2. V lost 4 bases, J lost 6 bases, and 2 bases stayed unmatched. Germline V CDR1 and CDR2: SEHNR, FQNEAQ (reference sequence). This CDR3 is 13 amino acids long. The CDR3 reads CASSSAGGNEQFF. The CDR3 DNA reads TGTGCCAGCAGCTCCGCGGGGGGCAATGAGCAGTTCTTC.

The V and J genes are TRBV11-2 and TRBJ2-7; D not certain. V shed 9 bases and J shed 4 bases, with 10 bases lying between them. CDR3 length equals 11 residues. The V gene's germline CDR1 is SGHAT and CDR2 FQNNGV. CDR3 residues: CAREAWYEQYF. Written as DNA, the CDR3 is TGTGCCAGAGAGGCCTGGTACGAGCAGTACTTC.

The chain combines TRBV7-5 with TRBJ2-3; the table names TRBD2, a call not compared with the DNA. TRBV7-5 is classified as a pseudogene. The CDR3 runs 16 residues. The CDR3 protein is CARSHDFREVGDTQYF. The CDR3 coding sequence is TGTGCCAGAAGCCACGACTTTCGGGAGGTTGGAGATACGCAGTATTTT.

The chain combines TRBV6-5 with TRBJ1-2; a possible D gene is TRBD1 (5 bases). Trimming shortened V by 1 base and J by 8 bases, and 17 bases separated the two germline ends. Germline V gene data show CDR1 as MNHEY and CDR2 as SVGAGI. CDR3 size: 15 residues. CDR3 nucleotides: TGTGCCAGCAGTTACTTTCTTGGGGGGAGGAGCGGCTACACCTTC. Its protein is CASSYFLGGRSGYTF.

The chain recombines TRBV6-5 with TRBJ1-6; D might be TRBD1 (5 bases). V lost 0 bases and J lost 8, with 11 bases in between. The CDR3 sequence is 15 residues long. Germline CDR1 MNHEY, CDR2 SVGAGI. CDR3 in DNA: TGTGCCAGCAGTTACTCGTTCGGGGGGTATTCACCCCTCCACTTT. This sequence encodes CASSYSFGGYSPLHF.

This clone was detected only a few times. V is TRBV10-3 and J is TRBJ1-4, with 7 nucleotides matching TRBD1. The V segment lost 8 bases and the J segment 6 bases; nucleotides outside the gene matches: 6. Looked up from germline, CDR1 is ENHRY and CDR2 is SYGVKD. This CDR3 contains 13 residues. CDR3 sequence (DNA): TGTGCCATCCGACAGGGAGGTCATGAAAAACTGTTTTTT. Its protein product is CAIRQGGHEKLFF.

Only a few counts were recorded for this clone. CDR3 residues: CASSPSGSLSSYEQYF. CDR3 in DNA: TGTGCCAGCAGTCCCTCGGGGTCCCTTAGCTCCTACGAGCAGTACTTC. The chain couples TRBV28 to TRBJ2-7; weak D call: TRBD2 (5 bases). The V end lost 5 bases, the J end lost 0 bases, and 17 bases lay between the germline ends. The CDR3 is 16 residues long. CDR1 and CDR2 (germline): MDHEN, SYDVKM.